This is a list of T cell receptor beta chains from one sample in a study of blood T cell repertoires in COVID-19. Profiled with immunoSEQ multiplex PCR; TCRdb holds only in-frame clones, not every one. Of about 200,000 clones in the sample, approximately 86% are singletons; the top ten hold approximately 2.4%. Source material: PBMCs or T cells enriched from blood (not recorded which). All receptors derive from a woman aged 25 to 45 who had recovered from COVID-19. Both conserved end residues are part of each CDR3. The D gene is left open where the match is weak. Clone size is given for some rows only: seen once, a few or many times, or a class if the clone is expanded.

clone size: .
J gene: TRBJ2-1
V gene: TRBV12-5
D gene: TRBD1
CDR3 protein: CASGSGQDTYNEQFF
CDR3 DNA: TGTGCTAGTGGATCTGGACAGGATACGTACAATGAGCAGTTCTTC

clone size: .
J gene: TRBJ2-2
V gene: TRBV19
D gene: .
CDR3 protein: CASSFVRTGELFF
CDR3 DNA: TGTGCCAGTAGTTTCGTCCGCACCGGGGAGCTGTTTTTT

clone size: .
J gene: TRBJ1-1
V gene: TRBV18
D gene: .
CDR3 protein: CASSHHEVLETEAFF
CDR3 DNA: TGTGCCAGCTCCCACCATGAGGTATTGGAGACTGAAGCTTTCTTT

clone size: once
J gene: TRBJ1-1
V gene: TRBV7-9
D gene: .
CDR3 protein: CASSFSMNTEAFF
CDR3 DNA: TGTGCCAGCAGCTTCAGTATGAACACTGAAGCTTTCTTT

clone size: .
J gene: TRBJ1-5
V gene: TRBV19
D gene: TRBD1
CDR3 protein: CATQPGQNSNQPQHF
CDR3 DNA: TGTGCCACTCAACCGGGACAGAATAGCAATCAGCCCCAGCATTTT

clone size: .
J gene: TRBJ1-2
V gene: TRBV4-3
D gene: .
CDR3 protein: CASSQDRDDYYGYTF
CDR3 DNA: TGCGCCAGCAGCCAAGACAGGGATGACTACTATGGCTACACCTTC

clone size: .
J gene: TRBJ1-1
V gene: TRBV19
D gene: .
CDR3 protein: CASSTPEAAAYTEAFF
CDR3 DNA: TGTGCCAGTAGCACTCCCGAGGCGGCAGCCTACACTGAAGCTTTCTTT

clone size: .
J gene: TRBJ2-1
V gene: TRBV29-1
D gene: .
CDR3 protein: CSVDQGYNEQFF
CDR3 DNA: TGCAGCGTTGACCAGGGCTACAATGAGCAGTTCTTC

clone size: .
J gene: TRBJ2-4
V gene: TRBV9
D gene: .
CDR3 protein: CTSSPGGHIQYF
CDR3 DNA: TGTACCAGCAGCCCAGGAGGCCACATTCAGTACTTC

clone size: .
J gene: TRBJ1-4
V gene: TRBV9
D gene: .
CDR3 protein: CASSEKQYTNEKLFF
CDR3 DNA: TGTGCCAGCAGCGAAAAACAGTACACTAATGAAAAACTGTTTTTT

clone size: .
J gene: TRBJ1-5
V gene: TRBV29-1
D gene: TRBD1
CDR3 protein: CSARTGDQPQHF
CDR3 DNA: TGCAGCGCAAGGACAGGGGATCAGCCCCAGCATTTT

clone size: .
J gene: TRBJ2-7
V gene: TRBV7-2
D gene: .
CDR3 protein: CASSFNRELSYEQYF
CDR3 DNA: TGTGCCAGCAGCTTTAACAGGGAACTCTCCTACGAGCAGTACTTC

clone size: .
J gene: TRBJ1-1
V gene: TRBV29-1
D gene: .
CDR3 protein: CSVGIRGRGTEAFF
CDR3 DNA: TGCAGCGTCGGAATCAGGGGCCGGGGAACTGAAGCTTTCTTT